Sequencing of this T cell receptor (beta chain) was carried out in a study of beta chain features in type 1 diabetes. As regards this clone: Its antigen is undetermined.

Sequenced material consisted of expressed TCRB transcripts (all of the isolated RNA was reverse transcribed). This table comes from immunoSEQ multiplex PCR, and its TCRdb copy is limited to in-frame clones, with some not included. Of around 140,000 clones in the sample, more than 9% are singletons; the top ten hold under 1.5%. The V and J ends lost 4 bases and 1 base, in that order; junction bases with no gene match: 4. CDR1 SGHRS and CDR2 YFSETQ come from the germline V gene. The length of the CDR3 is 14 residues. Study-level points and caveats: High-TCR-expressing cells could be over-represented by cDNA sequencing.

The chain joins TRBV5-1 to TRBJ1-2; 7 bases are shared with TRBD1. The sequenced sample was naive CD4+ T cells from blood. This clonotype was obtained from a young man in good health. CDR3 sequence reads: CASSERQGNYGYTF. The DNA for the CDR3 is TGCGCCAGCAGCGAAAGACAGGGTAACTATGGCTACACCTTC.